This paragraph covers one TCR beta chain sequence. The data derive from a study of OX40 agonist ivuxolimab in advanced cancers. Sequenced by immunoSEQ multiplex PCR; TCRdb stores in-frame clones only, minus some. The sample yields roughly 100,000 clones, around 89% seen once. The TCR originated in an adult with an advanced solid tumor such as melanoma, head and neck, liver or kidney cancer. The source material was CD4+ or CD8+ T cells sorted from blood, sampled in a trial of the OX40 agonist ivuxolimab.

The CDR3 bases are TGTGCCTGGAGTGTACGGTCGGGGGTCTTCAATCAGCCCCAGCATTTT. This sequence encodes CAWSVRSGVFNQPQHF. This chain joins TRBV30 and TRBJ1-5; D is possibly TRBD1 (5 bases). V was clipped by 0 bases and J by 3 bases, with 15 bases between them. The germline CDR1 and CDR2 sequences are GTSNPN and SVGIG (reference sequence). The length of the CDR3 is 16 residues. The full variable domain, rest sourced from reference TRBV30 and TRBJ1-5, is SQTIHQWPATLVQPVGSPLSLECTVEGTSNPNLYWYRQAAGRGLQLLFYSVGIGQISSEVPQNLSASRPQDRQFILSSKKLLLSDSGFYLCAWSVRSGVFNQPQHFGDGTRLSIL.